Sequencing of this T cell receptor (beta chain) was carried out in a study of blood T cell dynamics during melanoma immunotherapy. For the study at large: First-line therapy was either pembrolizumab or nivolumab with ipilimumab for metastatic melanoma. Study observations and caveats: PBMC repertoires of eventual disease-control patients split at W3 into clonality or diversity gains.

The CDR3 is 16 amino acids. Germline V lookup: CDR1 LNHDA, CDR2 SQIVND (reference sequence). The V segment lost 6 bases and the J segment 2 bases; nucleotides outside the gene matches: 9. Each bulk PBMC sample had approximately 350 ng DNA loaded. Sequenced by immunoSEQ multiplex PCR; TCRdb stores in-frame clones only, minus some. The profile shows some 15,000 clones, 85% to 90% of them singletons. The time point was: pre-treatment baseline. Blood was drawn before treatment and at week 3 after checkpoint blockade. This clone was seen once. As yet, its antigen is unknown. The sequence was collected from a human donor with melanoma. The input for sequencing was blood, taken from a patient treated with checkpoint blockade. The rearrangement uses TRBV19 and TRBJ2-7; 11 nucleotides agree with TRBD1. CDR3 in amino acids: CASSSPGQGGAYEQYF. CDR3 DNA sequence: TGTGCCAGTAGCTCTCCGGGACAGGGGGGAGCCTACGAGCAGTACTTC. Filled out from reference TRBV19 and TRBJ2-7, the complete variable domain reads DGGITQSPKYLFRKEGQNVTLSCEQNLNHDAMYWYRQDPGQGLRLIYYSQIVNDFQKGDIAEGYSVSREKKESFPLTVTSAQKNPTAFYLCASSSPGQGGAYEQYFGPGTRLTVT.